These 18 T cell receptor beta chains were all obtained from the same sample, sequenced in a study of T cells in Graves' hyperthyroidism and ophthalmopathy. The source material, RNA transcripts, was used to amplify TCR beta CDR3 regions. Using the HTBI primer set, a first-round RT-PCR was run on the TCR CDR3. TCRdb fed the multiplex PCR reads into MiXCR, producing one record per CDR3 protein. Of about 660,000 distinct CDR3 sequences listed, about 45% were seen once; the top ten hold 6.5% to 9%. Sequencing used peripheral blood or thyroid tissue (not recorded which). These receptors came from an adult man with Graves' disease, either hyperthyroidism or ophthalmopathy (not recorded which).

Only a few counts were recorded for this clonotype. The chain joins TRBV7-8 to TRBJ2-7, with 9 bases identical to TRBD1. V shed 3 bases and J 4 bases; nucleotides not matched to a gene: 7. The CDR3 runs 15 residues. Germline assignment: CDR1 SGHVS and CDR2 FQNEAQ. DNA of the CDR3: TGTGCCAGCAGCTTGAAGACAGGGGGGGGATACGAGCAGTACTTC. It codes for CASSLKTGGGYEQYF.

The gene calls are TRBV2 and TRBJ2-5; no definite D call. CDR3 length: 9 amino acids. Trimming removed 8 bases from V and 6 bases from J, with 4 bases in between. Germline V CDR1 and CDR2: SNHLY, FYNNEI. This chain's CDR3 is CASQKTQYF. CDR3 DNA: TGTGCCAGCCAGAAGACCCAGTACTTC. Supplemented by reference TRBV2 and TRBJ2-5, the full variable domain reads EPEVTQTPSHQVTQMGQEVILRCVPISNHLYFYWYRQILGQKVEFLVSFYNNEISEKSEIFDDQFSVERPDGSNFTLKIRSTKLEDSAMYFCASQKTQYFGPGTRLLVL.

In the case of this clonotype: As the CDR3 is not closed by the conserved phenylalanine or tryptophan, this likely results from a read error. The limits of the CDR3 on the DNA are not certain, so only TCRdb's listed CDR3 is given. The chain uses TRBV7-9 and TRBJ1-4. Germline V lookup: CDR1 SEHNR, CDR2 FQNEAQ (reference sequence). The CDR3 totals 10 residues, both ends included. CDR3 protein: CASSLDLGSY.

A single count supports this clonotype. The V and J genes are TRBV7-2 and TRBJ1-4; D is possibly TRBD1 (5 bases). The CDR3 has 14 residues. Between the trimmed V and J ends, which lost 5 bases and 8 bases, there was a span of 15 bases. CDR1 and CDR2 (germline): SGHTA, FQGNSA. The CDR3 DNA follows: TGTGCCAGCAGCCGGCCGGGGGGTGAAGAAAAACTGTTTTTT. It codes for CASSRPGGEEKLFF.

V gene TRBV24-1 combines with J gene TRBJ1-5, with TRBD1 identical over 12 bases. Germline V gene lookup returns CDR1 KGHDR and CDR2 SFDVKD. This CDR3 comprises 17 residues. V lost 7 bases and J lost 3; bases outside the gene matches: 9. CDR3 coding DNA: TGTGCCACCAGGGAGACAGGGACAGGGGGCGTCAATCAGCCCCAGCATTTT. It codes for CATRETGTGGVNQPQHF.

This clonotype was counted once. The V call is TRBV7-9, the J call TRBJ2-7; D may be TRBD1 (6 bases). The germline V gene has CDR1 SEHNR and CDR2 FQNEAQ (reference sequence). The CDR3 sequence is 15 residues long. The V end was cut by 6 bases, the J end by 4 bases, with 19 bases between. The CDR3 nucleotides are TGTGCCAGCAGATATGACAGGCTCGACCGTTACGAGCAGTACTTC. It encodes CASRYDRLDRYEQYF. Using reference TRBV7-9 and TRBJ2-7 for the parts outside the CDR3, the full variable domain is DTGVSQNPRHKITKRGQNVTFRCDPISEHNRLYWYRQTLGQGPEFLTYFQNEAQLEKSRLLSDRFSAERPKGSFSTLEIQRTEQGDSAMYLCASRYDRLDRYEQYFGPGTRLTVT.

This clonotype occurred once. The CDR3 loop reads CASSDAGTPTGELFF. The CDR3 DNA reads TGTGCCAGCAGCGATGCCGGGACACCCACCGGGGAGCTGTTTTTT. J is TRBJ2-2 and V is TRBV7-2, with a weak D call TRBD1 (6 bases). The V gene lost 5 bases and the J gene lost 4 bases, with 14 bases spanning the gap. This CDR3 contains 15 residues. Per germline, CDR1 SGHTA and CDR2 FQGNSA.

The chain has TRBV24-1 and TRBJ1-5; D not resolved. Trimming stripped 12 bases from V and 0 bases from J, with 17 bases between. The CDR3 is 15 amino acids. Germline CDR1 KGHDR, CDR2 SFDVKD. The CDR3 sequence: CAWSVVGNSNQPQHF. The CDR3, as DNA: TGTGCCTGGAGTGTAGTTGGAAATAGCAATCAGCCCCAGCATTTT.

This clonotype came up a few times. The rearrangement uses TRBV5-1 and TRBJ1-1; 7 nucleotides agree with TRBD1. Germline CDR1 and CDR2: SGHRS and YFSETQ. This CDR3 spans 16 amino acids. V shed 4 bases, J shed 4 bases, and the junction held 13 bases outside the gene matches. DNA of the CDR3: TGCGCCAGCAGCGCCAATCGACAGGGTTTGAGCACTGAAGCTTTCTTT. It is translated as CASSANRQGLSTEAFF.

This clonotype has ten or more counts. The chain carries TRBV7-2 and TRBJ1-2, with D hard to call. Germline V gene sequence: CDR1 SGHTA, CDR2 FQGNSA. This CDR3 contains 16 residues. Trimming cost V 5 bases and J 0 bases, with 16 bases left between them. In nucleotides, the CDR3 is TGTGCCAGCAGCCCCGACTGGACTGAGACTAACTATGGCTACACCTTC. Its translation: CASSPDWTETNYGYTF.

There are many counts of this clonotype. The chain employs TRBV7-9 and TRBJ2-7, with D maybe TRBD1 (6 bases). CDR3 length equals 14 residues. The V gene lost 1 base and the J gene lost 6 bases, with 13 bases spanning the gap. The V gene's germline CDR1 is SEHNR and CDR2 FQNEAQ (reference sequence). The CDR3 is CASSLVQGFSEQYF. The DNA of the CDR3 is TGTGCCAGCAGCTTAGTACAGGGATTTTCCGAGCAGTACTTC. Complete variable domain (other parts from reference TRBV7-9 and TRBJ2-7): DTGVSQNPRHKITKRGQNVTFRCDPISEHNRLYWYRQTLGQGPEFLTYFQNEAQLEKSRLLSDRFSAERPKGSFSTLEIQRTEQGDSAMYLCASSLVQGFSEQYFGPGTRLTVT.

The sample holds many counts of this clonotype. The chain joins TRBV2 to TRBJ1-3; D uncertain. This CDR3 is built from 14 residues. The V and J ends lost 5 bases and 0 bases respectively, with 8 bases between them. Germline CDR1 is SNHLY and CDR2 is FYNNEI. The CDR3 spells CASSPQRSGNTIYF. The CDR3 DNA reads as TGTGCCAGCAGTCCACAGCGCTCTGGAAACACCATATATTTT.

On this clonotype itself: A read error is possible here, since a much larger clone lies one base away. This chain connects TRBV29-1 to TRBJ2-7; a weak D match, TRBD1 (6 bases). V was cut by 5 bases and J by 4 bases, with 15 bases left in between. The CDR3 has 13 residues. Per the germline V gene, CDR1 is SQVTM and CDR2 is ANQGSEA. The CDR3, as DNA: TGCAGCGTTATCGGACAGAGGCTTTACGAGCAGTACTTC. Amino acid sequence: CSVIGQRLYEQYF.

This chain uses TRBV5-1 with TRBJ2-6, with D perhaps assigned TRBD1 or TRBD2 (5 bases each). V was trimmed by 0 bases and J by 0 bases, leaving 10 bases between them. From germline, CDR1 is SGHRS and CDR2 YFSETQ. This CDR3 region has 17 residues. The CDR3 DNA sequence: TGCGCCAGCAGCTTGGCCGCTGGGGGCTCTGGGGCCAACGTCCTGACTTTC. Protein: CASSLAAGGSGANVLTF.

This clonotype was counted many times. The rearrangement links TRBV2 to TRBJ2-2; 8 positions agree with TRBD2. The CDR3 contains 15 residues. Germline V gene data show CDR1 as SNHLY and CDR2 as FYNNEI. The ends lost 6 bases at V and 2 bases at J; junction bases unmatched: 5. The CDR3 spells CASSNSGTNTGELFF. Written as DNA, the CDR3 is TGTGCCAGCAGCAATAGCGGGACAAACACCGGGGAGCTGTTTTTT.

This CDR3 reads CASSFKTGHSYEQYF. In nucleotides, the CDR3 is TGTGCCAGCAGCTTCAAGACAGGGCACTCCTACGAGCAGTACTTC. V and J are TRBV7-8 and TRBJ2-7; 7 bases align to TRBD1. The CDR3 runs 15 residues. Germline V gene sequence: CDR1 SGHVS, CDR2 FQNEAQ. V was clipped by 3 bases and J by 0 bases; unmatched bases: 5.

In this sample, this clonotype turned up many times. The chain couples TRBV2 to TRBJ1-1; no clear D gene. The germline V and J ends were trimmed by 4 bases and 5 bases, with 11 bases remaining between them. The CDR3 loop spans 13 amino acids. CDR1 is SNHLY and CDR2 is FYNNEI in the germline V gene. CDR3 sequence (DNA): TGTGCCAGCAGTGTCGGGGAAGGGACTGAAGCTTTCTTT. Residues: CASSVGEGTEAFF.

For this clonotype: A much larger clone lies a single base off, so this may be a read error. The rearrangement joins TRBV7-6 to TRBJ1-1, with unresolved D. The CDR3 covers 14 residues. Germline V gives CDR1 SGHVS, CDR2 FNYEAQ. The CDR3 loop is CASSLTPFRAEASF. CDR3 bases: TGTGCCAGCAGCTTAACACCCTTTCGGGCTGAAGCTTCCTTT.